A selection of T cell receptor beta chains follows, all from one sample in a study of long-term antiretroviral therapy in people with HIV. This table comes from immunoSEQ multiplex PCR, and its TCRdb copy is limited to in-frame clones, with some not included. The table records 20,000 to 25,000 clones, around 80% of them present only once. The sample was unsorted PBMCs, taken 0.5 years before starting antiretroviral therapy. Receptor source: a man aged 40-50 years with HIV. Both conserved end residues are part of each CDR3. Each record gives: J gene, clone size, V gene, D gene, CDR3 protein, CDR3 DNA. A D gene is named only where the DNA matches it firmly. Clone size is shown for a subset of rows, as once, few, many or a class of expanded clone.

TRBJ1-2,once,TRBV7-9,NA,CASSSVSPELVF,TGTGCCAGCAGCTCCGTAAGCCCCGAATTAGTCTTC
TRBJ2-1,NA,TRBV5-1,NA,CASSPGYEQFF,TGCGCCAGCAGCCCTGGGTATGAGCAGTTCTTC
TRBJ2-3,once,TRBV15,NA,CATSSGELRDTQYF,TGTGCCACCAGCAGCGGGGAGCTGAGAGATACGCAGTATTTT
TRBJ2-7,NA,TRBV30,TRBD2,CAWSVGLAGGPARPEQYF,TGTGCCTGGAGCGTTGGGCTAGCGGGGGGGCCAGCACGTCCAGAGCAGTACTTC
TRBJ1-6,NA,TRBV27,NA,CASSLNLGTSSPLHF,TGTGCCAGCAGTTTAAATCTAGGGACTTCTTCACCCCTCCACTTT
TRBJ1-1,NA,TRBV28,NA,CASHQGSWMNTEAFF,TGTGCCAGCCACCAGGGTAGTTGGATGAACACTGAAGCTTTCTTT
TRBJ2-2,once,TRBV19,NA,CASTLWGAANTGELFF,TGTGCCAGTACCCTGTGGGGGGCCGCGAACACCGGGGAGCTGTTTTTT
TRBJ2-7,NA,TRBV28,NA,CASSLPLSYEQYF,TGTGCCAGCAGTTTGCCCCTCAGCTACGAGCAGTACTTC
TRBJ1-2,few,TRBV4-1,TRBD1,CASSQDRTGVSIYGYTF,TGCGCCAGCAGCCAAGATCGGACAGGGGTTAGTATCTATGGCTACACCTTC
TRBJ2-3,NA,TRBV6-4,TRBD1,CASSELPGGEGTDTQYF,TGTGCCAGCAGTGAACTGCCAGGGGGCGAGGGCACAGATACGCAGTATTTT
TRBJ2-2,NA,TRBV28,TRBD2,CASTSGGVVTGELFF,TGTGCCAGCACCTCGGGAGGGGTGGTCACCGGGGAGCTGTTTTTT
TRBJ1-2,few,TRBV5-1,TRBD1,CASSSGQGEHGYTF,TGCGCCAGCAGTTCGGGACAGGGCGAGCATGGCTACACCTTC
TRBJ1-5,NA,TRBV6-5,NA,CASSPGETANQPQHF,TGTGCCAGCAGCCCGGGGGAGACGGCCAATCAGCCCCAGCATTTT
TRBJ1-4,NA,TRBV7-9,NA,CASSLNTRGPDEKLFF,TGTGCCAGCAGCTTAAATACCAGGGGCCCCGATGAAAAACTGTTTTTT
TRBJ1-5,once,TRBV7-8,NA,CASSPSAGNQPQHF,TGTGCCAGCAGCCCCAGTGCGGGTAATCAGCCCCAGCATTTT
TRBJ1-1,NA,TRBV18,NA,CASSPLGGSGTEAFF,TGTGCCAGCTCACCTCTTGGGGGCTCAGGCACTGAAGCTTTCTTT
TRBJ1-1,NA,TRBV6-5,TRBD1,CASIPGTAGTEAFF,TGTGCCAGCATTCCCGGGACAGCAGGCACTGAAGCTTTCTTT
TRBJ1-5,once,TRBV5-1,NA,CASSLEGGAGRKHF,TGCGCCAGCAGCTTGGAGGGGGGGGCCGGGAGGAAGCATTTT
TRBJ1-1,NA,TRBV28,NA,CASVIYTGKGTEAFF,TGTGCCAGCGTAATTTATACTGGGAAAGGCACTGAAGCTTTCTTT
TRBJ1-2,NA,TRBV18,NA,CASSRPVDGYTF,TGTGCCAGCTCACGCCCAGTGGATGGCTACACCTTC
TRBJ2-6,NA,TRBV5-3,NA,CARSSSVGSGANVLTF,TGTGCCAGAAGCTCCTCCGTGGGCTCTGGGGCCAACGTCCTGACTTTC
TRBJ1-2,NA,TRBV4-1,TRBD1,CASSTRTGGNYGYTF,TGCGCCAGCAGCACCCGGACAGGGGGTAACTATGGCTACACCTTC
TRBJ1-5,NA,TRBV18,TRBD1,CASSPLGQENQPQHF,TGTGCCAGCTCACCCCTGGGACAGGAAAATCAGCCCCAGCATTTT
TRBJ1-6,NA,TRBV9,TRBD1,CASSVGQGGSPLHF,TGTGCCAGCAGCGTGGGACAGGGGGGTTCACCCCTCCACTTT
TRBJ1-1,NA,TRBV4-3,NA,CASSQAWGANTEAFF,TGCGCCAGCAGCCAAGCGTGGGGGGCGAACACTGAAGCTTTCTTT
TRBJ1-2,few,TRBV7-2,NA,CASSPYVGDGYTF,TGTGCCAGCAGCCCCTATGTTGGGGATGGCTACACCTTC
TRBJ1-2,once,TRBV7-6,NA,CASSPQGAGYTF,TGTGCCAGCAGCCCACAGGGAGCTGGCTACACCTTC
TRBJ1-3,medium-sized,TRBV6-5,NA,CASSYSGEDTIYF,TGTGCCAGCAGTTACTCGGGGGAGGACACCATATATTTT
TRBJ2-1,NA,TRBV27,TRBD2,CASSSRLAGAYNEQFF,TGTGCCAGCAGTTCCCGACTAGCGGGGGCGTACAATGAGCAGTTCTTC
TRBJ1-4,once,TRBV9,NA,CASSELPGGYNEKLFF,TGTGCCAGCAGCGAACTCCCAGGAGGGTACAATGAAAAACTGTTTTTT
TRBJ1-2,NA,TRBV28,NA,CASSSGLYYGYTF,TGTGCCAGCAGTTCGGGACTTTATTATGGCTACACCTTC
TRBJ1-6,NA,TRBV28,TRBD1,CASSLGGTGKSYSPLHF,TGTGCCAGCAGTTTAGGGGGGACAGGGAAGAGCTATTCACCCCTCCACTTT
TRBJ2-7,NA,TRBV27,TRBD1,CASSTGTGSYEQYF,TGTGCCAGCAGTACCGGGACAGGGTCCTACGAGCAGTACTTC
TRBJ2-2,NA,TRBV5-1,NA,CASSQSSLSGSGELFF,TGCGCCAGCAGCCAATCATCTCTAAGCGGGTCCGGGGAGCTGTTTTTT
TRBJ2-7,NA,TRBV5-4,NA,CASSSPGTGSSRQEQYF,TGTGCCAGCAGCTCACCCGGGACGGGGTCTTCCCGGCAGGAGCAGTACTTC
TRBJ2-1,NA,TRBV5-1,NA,CASSFPNNEQFF,TGCGCCAGCAGCTTCCCAAATAATGAGCAGTTCTTC
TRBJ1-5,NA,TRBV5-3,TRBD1,CARRGQVVSNQPQHF,TGTGCCAGAAGGGGACAGGTCGTTAGCAATCAGCCCCAGCATTTT
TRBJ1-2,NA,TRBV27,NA,CASRGGTPGSYGYTF,TGTGCCAGCAGGGGGGGCACTCCAGGTTCCTATGGCTACACCTTC
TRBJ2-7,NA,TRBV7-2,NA,CASSLSRTAAYEQYF,TGTGCCAGCAGCTTATCTAGGACAGCCGCCTACGAGCAGTACTTC
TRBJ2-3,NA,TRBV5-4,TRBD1,CASSLGGTGTDTQYF,TGTGCCAGCAGCTTGGGGGGGACAGGGACAGATACGCAGTATTTT
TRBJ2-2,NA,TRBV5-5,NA,CASSPGSATGELFF,TGTGCCAGCAGCCCAGGGTCAGCCACCGGGGAGCTGTTTTTT
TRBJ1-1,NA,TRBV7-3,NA,CASSLMGASTEAFF,TGTGCCAGCAGCTTAATGGGGGCCAGCACTGAAGCTTTCTTT
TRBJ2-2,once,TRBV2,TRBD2,CASRALAGGPGELFF,TGTGCCAGCAGAGCACTAGCGGGGGGGCCCGGGGAGCTGTTTTTT
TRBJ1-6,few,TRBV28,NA,CASSTRSGVSPLHF,TGTGCCAGCAGTACGCGGTCAGGAGTTTCACCCCTCCACTTT